This TCR beta chain derives from a study of OX40 agonist ivuxolimab in advanced cancers. Study-level background: At doses from 0.01 to 10 mg/kg, patients were given intravenous ivuxolimab every 2 weeks.

Trimming left V 1 base short and J 4 bases short, with 9 bases between. The CDR3 extends over 14 amino acids. Germline V CDR1 and CDR2: MDHEN, SYDVKM. The protocol was immunoSEQ multiplex PCR, while the TCRdb copy is restricted to in-frame clones and leaves out a portion. The sample lists 62,000 or so clones, around nine tenths occurring once. Blood sampling took place at baseline, cycle 4 day 1, and cycle 7 day 1. Sequences were derived from CD4+ or CD8+ T cells sorted from blood, sampled in a trial of the OX40 agonist ivuxolimab. This sequence originates from an adult with an advanced solid tumor such as melanoma, head and neck, liver or kidney cancer. The chain joins TRBV28 to TRBJ2-3; D unresolved. The CDR3 sequence: CASSLSLFPDTQYF. In DNA, the CDR3 is TGTGCCAGCAGTTTATCTCTCTTTCCAGATACGCAGTATTTT.